This is a list of T cell receptor beta chains from one sample in a study of beta chain features in type 1 diabetes. Libraries were prepared by immunoSEQ multiplex PCR; TCRdb keeps only in-frame clonotypes and omits some of them. The sample records about 170,000 clones, 6.5% to 9.5% being singletons. Sequencing used central memory CD4+ T cells from blood. Every receptor here comes from a woman aged 40-49 years with type 1 diabetes. Both conserved end residues are part of each CDR3.

v_gene	CDR3aa
TRBV4-1	CASSSLGQRETQYF
TRBV7-3	CASQLTGQGMREQYF
TRBV5-1	CASSSQSGGPETQYF
TRBV7-2	CASSPETANYGYTF
TRBV13	CASSSRDRGGNQPQHF
TRBV11-2	CASSSRDTQYF
TRBV4-2	CASSQAPGSGLAHEQYF
TRBV2	CASNRDYGYTF
TRBV28	CASSWAGKETQYF
TRBV18	CASSKSGTSGGSSYEQYF
TRBV13	CASNSNTGELFF
TRBV5-1	CASAVGDATDTQYF
TRBV19	CASSIGHAEVYEQYF
TRBV28	CASSLSQAGQPQHF
TRBV19	CASSRDRNTEAFF
TRBV27	CASGRTKNTEAFF
TRBV15	CATSRGQGVDEQYF
TRBV9	CASSVGTGGQETQYF
TRBV5-1	CASSLTTAGPYEQYF
TRBV7-9	CASSLAYTDTQYF
TRBV5-1	CASSSDSYTGELFF
TRBV28	CASSLQSGSRYNEQFF
TRBV7-2	CASSPGLIYGYTF
TRBV14	CASSQAPRLAGFDEQYF